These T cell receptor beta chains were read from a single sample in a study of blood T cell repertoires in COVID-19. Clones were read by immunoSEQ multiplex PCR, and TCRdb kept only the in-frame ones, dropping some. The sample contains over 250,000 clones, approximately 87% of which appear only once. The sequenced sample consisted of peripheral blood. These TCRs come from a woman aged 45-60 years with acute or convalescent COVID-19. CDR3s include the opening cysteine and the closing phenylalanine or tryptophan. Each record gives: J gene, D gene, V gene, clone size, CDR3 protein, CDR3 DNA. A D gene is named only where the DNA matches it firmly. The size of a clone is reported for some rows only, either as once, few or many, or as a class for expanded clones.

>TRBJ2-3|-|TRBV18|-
CASSPPRAGDTDTQYF
TGTGCCAGCTCACCACCGAGAGCAGGGGACACAGATACGCAGTATTTT
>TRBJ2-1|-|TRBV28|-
CASSTTPVSHEQFF
TGTGCCAGCAGTACAACGCCTGTTTCCCATGAGCAGTTCTTC
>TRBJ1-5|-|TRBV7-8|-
CASSSRGISNQPQHF
TGTGCCAGCAGCTCTAGGGGGATTAGCAATCAGCCCCAGCATTTT
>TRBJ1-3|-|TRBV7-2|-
CASSTGSGNTIYF
TGTGCCAGCAGCACAGGGTCTGGAAACACCATATATTTT
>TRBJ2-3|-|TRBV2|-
CATAGPPGTDTQYF
TGTGCCACCGCGGGACCTCCGGGAACAGATACGCAGTATTTT
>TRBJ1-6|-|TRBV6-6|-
CASSYGSLSGSPLHF
TGTGCCAGCAGTTACGGCTCCCTCAGCGGATCACCCCTCCACTTT
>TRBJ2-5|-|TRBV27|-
CASSSLPDRDTHAQYF
TGTGCCAGCAGTTCTCTACCCGACCGGGACACCCATGCCCAGTACTTC
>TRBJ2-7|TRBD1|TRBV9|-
CASSGGQGASYEQYF
TGTGCCAGCAGCGGAGGACAGGGGGCTTCCTACGAGCAGTACTTC
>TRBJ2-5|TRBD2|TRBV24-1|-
CATSDPGLEQETQYF
TGTGCCACCAGTGACCCTGGACTAGAGCAAGAGACCCAGTACTTC
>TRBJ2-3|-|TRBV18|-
CASSLGLGEASSTDTQYF
TGTGCCAGCTCACTAGGCCTCGGTGAGGCCTCTAGCACAGATACGCAGTATTTT
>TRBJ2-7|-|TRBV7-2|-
CASSLDPRSVYEQYF
TGTGCCAGCAGCTTAGATCCAAGATCGGTCTACGAGCAGTACTTC
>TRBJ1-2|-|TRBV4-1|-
CASSQDSRVYGYTF
TGCGCCAGCAGCCAAGATTCCAGGGTTTATGGCTACACCTTC
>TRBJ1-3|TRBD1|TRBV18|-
CASSPGTGSGNTIYF
TGTGCCAGCTCACCAGGGACAGGCTCTGGAAACACCATATATTTT
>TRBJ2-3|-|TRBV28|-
CASDEYRAATDTQYF
TGTGCCAGTGATGAATACAGGGCAGCCACAGATACGCAGTATTTT
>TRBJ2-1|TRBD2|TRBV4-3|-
CASSQEEGTSGRAISYNEQFF
TGCGCCAGCAGCCAAGAGGAAGGGACTAGCGGGAGGGCAATCTCCTACAATGAGCAGTTCTTC
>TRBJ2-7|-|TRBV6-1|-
CASSEGQPYEQYF
TGTGCCAGCAGTGAAGGACAGCCCTACGAGCAGTACTTC
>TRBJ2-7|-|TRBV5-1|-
CASSSSPGPSYEQYF
TGCGCCAGCAGCTCTAGCCCGGGTCCTTCCTACGAGCAGTACTTC
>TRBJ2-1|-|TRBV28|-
CASSWWGSEQFF
TGTGCCAGCAGTTGGTGGGGCAGTGAGCAGTTCTTC
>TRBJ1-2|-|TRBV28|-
CASSFIGEAYGYTF
TGTGCCAGCAGTTTTATCGGGGAAGCCTATGGCTACACCTTC
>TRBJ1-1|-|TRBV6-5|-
CASQRGTNTEAFF
TGTGCCAGCCAACGCGGGACGAACACTGAAGCTTTCTTT
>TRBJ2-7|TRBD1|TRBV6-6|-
CASSSGQGIDEQYF
TGTGCCAGCAGCTCGGGACAGGGGATCGACGAGCAGTACTTC
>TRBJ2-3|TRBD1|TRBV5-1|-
CASNTDRGEDTQYF
TGCGCCAGCAACACGGACAGGGGGGAGGATACGCAGTATTTT
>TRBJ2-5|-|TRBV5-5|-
CASSLQLHRQQETQYF
TGTGCCAGCAGCTTGCAGCTACACCGACAGCAAGAGACCCAGTACTTC
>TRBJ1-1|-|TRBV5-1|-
CASSFREMNTEAFF
TGCGCCAGCAGCTTCCGAGAAATGAACACTGAAGCTTTCTTT
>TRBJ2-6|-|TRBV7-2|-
CASSLRGSGANVLTF
TGTGCCAGCAGCTTAAGAGGCTCTGGGGCCAACGTCCTGACTTTC
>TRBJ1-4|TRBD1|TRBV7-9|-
CASSLEQGGKLFF
TGTGCCAGCAGCTTAGAACAGGGGGGAAAACTGTTTTTT
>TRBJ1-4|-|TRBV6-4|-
CASSDRTELNEKLFF
TGTGCCAGCAGTGACAGGACAGAACTTAATGAAAAACTGTTTTTT
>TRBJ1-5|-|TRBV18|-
CASSPQQGVNQPQHF
TGTGCCAGCTCACCACAGCAGGGCGTGAATCAGCCCCAGCATTTT
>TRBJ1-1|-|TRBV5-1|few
CASSFDGQNTEAFF
TGCGCCAGCAGCTTCGATGGCCAGAACACTGAAGCTTTCTTT
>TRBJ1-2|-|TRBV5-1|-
CASSPGGSGRYYGYTF
TGCGCCAGCAGCCCGGGGGGATCGGGACGGTACTATGGCTACACCTTC
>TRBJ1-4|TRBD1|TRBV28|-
CASKAGTGGHIEKLFF
TGTGCCAGCAAGGCCGGGACAGGGGGTCACATCGAAAAACTGTTTTTT
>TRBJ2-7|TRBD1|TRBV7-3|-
CASSLLGTGDEQYF
TGTGCCAGCAGCTTACTGGGGACAGGGGACGAGCAGTACTTC
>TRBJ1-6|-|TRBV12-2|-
CASRLAPPLTGAQPINSPLHF
TGTGCAAGTCGCTTAGCTCCCCCTCTAACAGGGGCCCAGCCTATTAATTCACCCCTCCACTTT
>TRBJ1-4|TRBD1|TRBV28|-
CASSPTPGQRKLMFF
TGTGCCAGCAGTCCCACCCCGGGACAGCGGAAATTGATGTTTTTT
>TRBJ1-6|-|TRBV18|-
CASSPEQLPSRPLHF
TGTGCCAGCTCTCCCGAACAGCTGCCTTCCAGGCCCCTCCACTTT
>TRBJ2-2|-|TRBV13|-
CASSPTGGELFF
TGTGCCAGCAGCCCCACCGGCGGGGAGCTGTTTTTT
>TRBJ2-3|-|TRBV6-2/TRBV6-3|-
CASSYVQSTDTQYF
TGTGCCAGCAGTTACGTCCAAAGCACAGATACGCAGTATTTT
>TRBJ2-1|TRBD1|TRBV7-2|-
CASSLIDRGLDEQFF
TGTGCCAGCAGCTTAATCGACAGGGGGTTGGATGAGCAGTTCTTC
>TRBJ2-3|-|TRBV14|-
CASSLGTLDTQYF
TGTGCCAGCAGCCTTGGGACATTAGATACGCAGTATTTT
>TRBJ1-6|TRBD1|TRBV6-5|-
CASSSRGLGGSPLHF
TGTGCCAGCAGTTCCAGGGGGCTAGGAGGGTCACCCCTCCACTTT
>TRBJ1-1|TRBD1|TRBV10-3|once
CAISDPNRDRGFGTEAFF
TGTGCCATCAGTGATCCGAATAGGGACAGGGGATTCGGCACTGAAGCTTTCTTT
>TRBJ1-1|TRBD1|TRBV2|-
CASRLTGVQAEAFF
TGTGCCAGCAGACTGACAGGGGTCCAAGCTGAAGCTTTCTTT
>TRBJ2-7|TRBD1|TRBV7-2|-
CASSPGGPSYEQYF
TGTGCCAGCAGCCCAGGGGGACCTTCCTACGAGCAGTACTTC
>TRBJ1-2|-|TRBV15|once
CATSRDPGRRDGYTF
TGTGCCACCAGCAGAGATCCAGGGCGACGCGATGGCTACACCTTC
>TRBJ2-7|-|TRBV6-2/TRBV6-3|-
CASSFRLAKYEQYF
TGTGCCAGCAGTTTCAGGCTAGCGAAGTACGAGCAGTACTTC
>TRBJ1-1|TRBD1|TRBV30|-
CAWRGQVNTEAFF
TGTGCCTGGAGGGGACAGGTGAACACTGAAGCTTTCTTT
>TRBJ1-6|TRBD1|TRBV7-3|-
CASSLTGQGGSPLHF
TGTGCCAGCAGCTTAACAGGACAGGGAGGTTCACCCCTCCACTTT
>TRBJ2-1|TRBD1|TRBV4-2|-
CASSQETGVGDNEQFF
TGTGCCAGCAGCCAAGAAACAGGGGTAGGCGACAATGAGCAGTTCTTC
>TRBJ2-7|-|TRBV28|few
CASSFGPSYEQYF
TGTGCCAGCAGTTTCGGTCCCTCGTACGAGCAGTACTTC
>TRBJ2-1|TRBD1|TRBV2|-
CASSADRGAYNEQFF
TGTGCCAGCAGCGCGGACAGGGGGGCGTACAATGAGCAGTTCTTC
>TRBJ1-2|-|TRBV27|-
CASTNLRARVASYGYTF
TGTGCCAGCACCAACCTACGAGCCAGGGTAGCCAGTTATGGCTACACCTTC
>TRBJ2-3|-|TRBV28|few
CASSAAETDTQYF
TGTGCCAGCAGTGCCGCGGAGACAGATACGCAGTATTTT
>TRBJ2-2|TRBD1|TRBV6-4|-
CASSYLQGTGELFF
TGTGCCAGCAGTTACCTACAGGGGACCGGGGAGCTGTTTTTT
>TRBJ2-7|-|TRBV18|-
CASSDRSYEQYF
TGTGCCAGCTCAGACAGAAGCTACGAGCAGTACTTC